This TCR beta chain was identified during a study of shared clonotypes between healthy human individuals (dated by TCRdb to 2020 to 2022). Background on the whole study: The cohort included three men and a couple of women between 18 and 49 years of age. For each donor, three plates each were used for CD4 naive and CD4 memory, two plates were used for CD8 naive, and one plate was used for CD8 memory. The study deeply sequenced blood TCR repertoires of five healthy adults to estimate repertoire size and the extent of clonotype sharing between individuals. Libraries were prepared and TCR repertoires were sequenced by different laboratories using diverse techniques, in order to increase sequencing depth and limit assay-specific biases. Each donor's leukapheresis produced roughly between roughly 0.9 and 9 billion PBMCs.

The CDR3 goes from the cysteine to the phenylalanine over 15 residues. Only CDR3 DNA is held: 45 bases, read in frame from base 1. CDR1 SGDLS and CDR2 YYNGEE are derived from the germline V gene. V loses 3 bases at its end and J loses 1 base; junction bases beyond the gene matches: 3. Healthy HIV-negative adults with no recently reported acute infections or vaccinations were included as donors. All donors were Caucasian adults living in Nashville, Tennessee, USA. CD4+ T cells were enriched through magnetic negative selection, after which naive cells were positively selected on CD45RA and the remaining negative fraction served as the memory subset. After blood collection by leukapheresis, PBMCs were isolated using Ficoll-Histopaque density gradient centrifugation and then cryopreserved in the vapor phase of liquid nitrogen. Purity and quantity of every magnetically sorted T cell population were checked by analytical flow cytometry. From each sorted fraction, genomic DNA was isolated and quantified by UV absorbance on a Nanodrop 2000c.

The full study reports these points: Only blood was sampled, and tissue TCR repertoires likely differ from those in blood. Based on pairwise subsampling, the degree of clonotype sharing among donors was expected to be affected by sequencing depth. Clonotypes shared by all four sorted-subset donors showed higher generation probabilities than non-shared clonotypes. Even with the large sequencing depth, rarefaction of the sorted-subset datasets indicated that sequencing was incomplete. Sharing across several donors was observed for approximately 5% of naive CD4, less than 4% of naive CD8, 2% to 2.5% of memory CD4, and around 0.42% of memory CD8 clonotypes. The genetic and exposure-history diversity represented was limited by the small number of donors. Naive subsets generally had larger estimated clonotype richness than memory subsets did.

Concerning this clone itself: Its cognate antigen has yet to be identified. Base qualities are not recorded, but no much larger clone differs from it by a single base. The sample holds other DNA sequences that translate to the same CDR3.

Using the deep immunoSEQ assay, multiplex PCR amplified TCR CDR3 regions from genomic DNA. Extracted genomic DNA from each cell subset was distributed evenly across all wells of several immunoSEQ 96-well plates, and each plate was treated as a replicate. For sorted subsets, around 200 ng genomic DNA, equal to 30,000 or so T cell genomes, was loaded into each replicate PCR. Purified libraries were measured with a Qubit 3.0 fluorometer, size-checked on a Bioanalyzer 2100, and measured again with the KAPA Library Quantification kit. Every immunoSEQ 96-well plate was sequenced on a separate single-read 150-cycle Illumina NextSeq 550 flow cell. Regarding the original processing steps: The immunoSEQ output contained only junctional sequences without quality scores, so filtering could not match that applied to full-length reads. To assign V/J genes and CDR3, sequences were annotated against IMGT germline references using PyIR, a Python wrapper for IgBLAST v1.9. Reads with weak V/J assignments (E-value above 1e-6), missing CDR3, stop codons, out-of-frame junctions, or ambiguous translated residues were removed. A V3J clonotype was defined by an identical inferred V gene, J gene, and CDR3 amino acid sequence. The percentage overlap between two repertoires was calculated by dividing the number of shared unique clonotypes by the size of the smaller repertoire. Three approaches were used to assess repertoire richness: RTK rarefaction, the Chao1 estimator, and Recon v2.1 estimates of unobserved clonotypes. Generation probabilities for all TCRbeta clonotypes obtained by the gDNA method from a handful of donors were computed using OLGA. TCRdb limited this immuneACCESS table to in-frame rearrangements with V and J called. A share of clones is missing; checked studies link under half to unresolved V genes, and the rest is unexplained. V and J calls and clone size follow that table, whereas D and trimming were derived from the DNA. In all, the sample holds under 2.5 million clones, and 85% to 95% of those were seen once. The ten biggest clones cover about 0.41% of the sample.

This chain is built from TRBV9 and TRBJ2-3; 9 of the junction bases match TRBD1. The source material was naive CD4+ T cells from PBMCs. This sample's cell subset or site label indicates: CD45RA+ positively selected. This receptor was taken from a young man in good health. Some clones in this sample may be carry-over from other donors' samples. This receptor has the CDR3 CASSGTGGGTDTQYF. The nucleotide sequence is TGTGCCAGCAGCGGAACAGGGGGCGGCACAGATACGCAGTATTTT. The CDR3, completed at both ends by the reference TRBV9 and TRBJ2-3 genes, gives the full variable domain DSGVTQTPKHLITATGQRVTLRCSPRSGDLSVYWYQQSLDQGLQFLIQYYNGEERAKGNILERFSAQQFPDLHSELNLSSLELGDSALYFCASSGTGGGTDTQYFGPGTRLTVL.